Shown below are 30 T cell receptor beta chains from a single sample sequenced in a study of shared clonotypes between healthy human individuals. Selected positively for CCR7 and CD45RO-negative, naive CD8 cells excluded terminally differentiated effector memory CD45RA+ cells. Libraries were prepared by immunoSEQ multiplex PCR; TCRdb keeps only in-frame clonotypes and omits some of them. The sample shows some 2 million clones, less than 95% of them seen only once. The specimen sequenced was naive CD8+ T cells sorted from blood. The source is a man between 18 and 35 years old in good health.

The chain recombines TRBV6-5 with TRBJ2-1; 7 positions agree with TRBD2. This CDR3 is built from 15 residues. CDR1 and CDR2 from the germline V gene are MNHEY and SVGAGI. Trimming at V came to 6 bases and at J to 8 bases, leaving 13 bases not matched to a gene. CDR3 sequence reads: CASSLGGSGIYEQFF. DNA for the CDR3: TGTGCCAGCAGCCTGGGAGGCAGCGGGATCTATGAGCAGTTCTTC.

With regard to this clone: Additional DNA sequences in this sample encode the identical CDR3. The V gene is TRBV7-8, the J gene TRBJ2-1; no definite D call. Looked up from germline, CDR1 is SGHVS and CDR2 is FQNEAQ. The CDR3 sequence is 13 residues long. Trimming shortened V by 0 bases and J by 3 bases, and 3 bases separated the two germline ends. CDR3 in DNA: TGTGCCAGCAGCTTAGCCAGCTACAATGAGCAGTTCTTC. The encoded protein is CASSLASYNEQFF. The full variable domain, in which reference TRBV7-8 and TRBJ2-1 provide the parts outside the CDR3, is GAGVSQSPRYKVAKRGQDVALRCDPISGHVSLFWYQQALGQGPEFLTYFQNEAQLDKSGLPSDRFFAERPEGSVSTLKIQRTQQEDSAVYLCASSLASYNEQFFGPGTRLTVL.

CDR3 loop: CASSLGQEYEQYF. CDR3 DNA sequence: TGTGCCAGCAGCTTGGGACAGGAGTACGAGCAGTACTTC. This chain connects TRBV5-4 to TRBJ2-7; tentative D call: TRBD1 (6 bases). This CDR3 has 13 amino acids. Germline CDR1 is SGHNT and CDR2 is YYREEE (reference sequence). The V end lost 0 bases, the J end lost 4 bases, and 8 bases lay between the germline ends. Full variable domain (rest looked up from reference TRBV5-4 and TRBJ2-7): ETGVTQSPTHLIKTRGQQVTLRCSSQSGHNTVSWYQQALGQGPQFIFQYYREEENGRGNFPPRFSGLQFPNYSSELNVNALELDDSALYLCASSLGQEYEQYFGPGTRLTVT.

Remarks on this clone: A clone one base away is much larger, so this may be a read error. Other DNA sequences of this sample code for an identical CDR3. The J gene is TRBJ2-7, the V gene TRBV5-1; 8 bases line up with TRBD1. The V gene end was trimmed by 0 bases and the J gene end by 6 bases; junction bases not matched to a gene: 2. This CDR3 is built from 13 residues. Per the germline V gene, CDR1 is SGHRS and CDR2 is YFSETQ. The CDR3 loop is CASSLGQGFEQYF. The CDR3 coding sequence is TGCGCCAGCAGCTTGGGACAGGGGTTCGAGCAGTACTTC.

This clone was seen only once. The CDR3 bases are TGTGCCAGCAGTTTAAAGGACAGGGGATCCGGGGAGCTGTTTTTT. Translating it yields CASSLKDRGSGELFF. The chain recombines TRBV27 with TRBJ2-2; 9 nucleotides match TRBD1. Germline V gene sequence: CDR1 MNHEY, CDR2 SMNVEV (reference sequence). With V trimmed by 2 bases and J by 6 bases, 4 bases remained unmatched. CDR3 length equals 15 residues.

The V gene is TRBV9, the J gene TRBJ1-6; D remains ambiguous. CDR1 SGDLS and CDR2 YYNGEE come from the germline V gene. The CDR3 runs 16 residues. With 4 bases removed from V and 0 bases from J, the gap between germline ends came to 11 bases. In DNA form, the CDR3 reads TGTGCCAGCAGCTTAACAAGCAGCTCCTATAATTCACCCCTCCACTTT. Translated: CASSLTSSSYNSPLHF.

The V and J genes are TRBV5-5 and TRBJ1-4, with unresolved D. V gave up 6 bases and J gave up 8 bases, with 17 bases separating them. The CDR3 is 14 residues long. Germline CDR1 and CDR2: SGHKS and YYEKEE (reference sequence). For the CDR3, the DNA is TGTGCCAGCACCCCGAATCTGGGTGGAGAAAAACTGTTTTTT. Its protein is CASTPNLGGEKLFF.

A remark on this clone: This sample also contains other DNA sequences that code for the same CDR3. The chain joins TRBV5-4 to TRBJ2-3; D is uncertain. V lost 0 bases to trimming and J lost 3 bases, with 2 bases between them. The CDR3 is made up of 12 amino acids. Germline V CDR1 and CDR2: SGHNT, YYREEE (reference sequence). CDR3 DNA: TGTGCCAGCAGCTTGGATACAGATACGCAGTATTTT. Translated, it gives CASSLDTDTQYF. The full variable domain, completed using reference TRBV5-4 and TRBJ2-3, is ETGVTQSPTHLIKTRGQQVTLRCSSQSGHNTVSWYQQALGQGPQFIFQYYREEENGRGNFPPRFSGLQFPNYSSELNVNALELDDSALYLCASSLDTDTQYFGPGTRLTVL.

Turning to this clone: The germline gene is not matched at one end of the junction; a read error may be the cause. V usage is TRBV7-7 and J usage is TRBJ2-3, with 7 bases matching TRBD1. The CDR3 runs to 16 residues. CDR1 and CDR2 (germline): SSHAT, FNYEAQ (reference sequence). CDR3 in DNA: TGTGCTAGCAGCACCGGGACAGATTCTAGCACAGATACGCAGTATTTT. It codes for CASSTGTDSSTDTQYF.

The CDR3 region is CASSFSGETQYF. The CDR3 DNA reads TGTGCCAGCAGTTTCTCAGGAGAGACCCAGTACTTC. This chain connects TRBV27 to TRBJ2-5; no clear D. CDR3 size: 12 residues. V lost 3 bases to trimming and J lost 4 bases, with 6 bases between them. From germline, CDR1 is MNHEY and CDR2 SMNVEV (reference sequence).

The chain recombines TRBV30 with TRBJ1-1; a possible D gene is TRBD1 (5 bases). V dropped 3 bases and J dropped 1 base, with 12 bases sitting between them. This CDR3 is built from 14 residues. CDR1 is GTSNPN, CDR2 SVGIG, per germline (reference sequence). The DNA for the CDR3 is TGTGCCTGGAGGTGGGGCACCTCGAACACTGAAGCTTTCTTT. Protein sequence: CAWRWGTSNTEAFF.

The V call is TRBV29-1, the J call TRBJ2-1; D is ambiguous. The V gene lost 4 bases and the J gene lost 3 bases, with 10 bases spanning the gap. Germline loops: CDR1 SQVTM, CDR2 ANQGSEA. This CDR3 contains 13 residues. The CDR3 nucleotides are TGCAGCGTTGTGCCCTACGACTACAATGAGCAGTTCTTC. As protein: CSVVPYDYNEQFF.

V and J are TRBV13 and TRBJ1-2; 11 positions agree with TRBD1. V gave up 5 bases and J gave up 7 bases; unmatched junction bases: 3. The CDR3 is 13 residues long. Germline-derived CDR1 and CDR2 are PRHDT and FYEKMQ (reference sequence). The CDR3 loop is CASSQGQGAGYTF. The CDR3 DNA sequence: TGTGCCAGCAGCCAAGGACAGGGGGCTGGCTACACCTTC.

In the case of this clone: In the same sample, other DNA sequences code for this CDR3. V and J are TRBV4-1 and TRBJ2-3; D is undetermined. This CDR3 comprises 13 residues. Germline CDR1 is MGHRA and CDR2 is YSYEKL. Trimming took 1 base from V and 2 from J, leaving 4 bases between them. The CDR3 DNA is TGCGCCAGCAGCCAAGTCCCCACAGATACGCAGTATTTT. Amino acid sequence: CASSQVPTDTQYF.

The V and J genes are TRBV6-5 and TRBJ1-6; the D is unclear. The CDR3 runs to 16 residues. Trimming took 4 bases from V and 5 from J, leaving 15 bases between them. Germline V gene lookup returns CDR1 MNHEY and CDR2 SVGAGI. CDR3: CASSSELYPNNSPLHF. CDR3 sequence (DNA): TGTGCCAGCAGTTCTGAGCTTTATCCAAATAATTCACCCCTCCACTTT.

Turning to this clone: The sample has other DNA sequences that encode this CDR3 too. This chain joins TRBV2 and TRBJ2-7, with TRBD2 matching 12 bases. The length of the CDR3 is 14 residues. The germline V gene has CDR1 SNHLY and CDR2 FYNNEI. V lost 5 bases, J lost 2 bases, and 1 base stayed unmatched. The CDR3 nucleotides read TGTGCCAGCAGTCGGACTAGCGGGACCTACGAGCAGTACTTC. The encoded protein is CASSRTSGTYEQYF.

V and J are TRBV7-9 and TRBJ1-1, with D possibly being TRBD1 (6 bases). The V and J ends lost 1 base and 5 bases respectively, with 17 bases between them. This CDR3 is built from 16 residues. CDR1 is SEHNR, CDR2 FQNEAQ, per germline (reference sequence). This CDR3 reads CASSLGAGAWRTEAFF. For the CDR3, the DNA is TGTGCCAGCAGCTTAGGGGCGGGGGCGTGGAGAACTGAAGCTTTCTTT.

The V call is TRBV6-6, the J call TRBJ2-1; D might be TRBD2 (5 bases). V dropped 5 bases and J dropped 7 bases, with 15 bases sitting between them. This CDR3 spans 14 amino acids. Per the germline V gene, CDR1 is MNHNY and CDR2 is SVGAGI (reference sequence). The CDR3 is CASSPWGADNEQFF. For the CDR3, the DNA is TGTGCCAGCAGTCCATGGGGAGCGGATAATGAGCAGTTCTTC.

This clone was detected once. The rearrangement joins TRBV5-4 to TRBJ2-1, with D possibly being TRBD2 (6 bases). The CDR3 sequence is 17 residues long. Germline V CDR1 and CDR2: SGHNT, YYREEE (reference sequence). The V gene lost 3 bases and the J gene lost 0 bases, with 16 bases spanning the gap. CDR3 in DNA: TGTGCCAGCAGCTCCCCCCAGGGAGGCAGCTCCTACAATGAGCAGTTCTTC. Encoded protein: CASSSPQGGSSYNEQFF.

The CDR3 nucleotides read TGTGCCAGCACCCCCAGGGGTGGGGCGAGGGGCTACACCTTC. This sequence encodes CASTPRGGARGYTF. The chain uses TRBV27 and TRBJ1-2, with D perhaps matching TRBD1 (6 bases). V was shortened by 7 bases and J by 8 bases, with 20 bases between the two germline ends. The CDR3 contains 14 residues. Looked up from germline, CDR1 is MNHEY and CDR2 is SMNVEV (reference sequence).

The genes are TRBV29-1 and TRBJ2-5; either TRBD1 or TRBD2 may fit D (6 bases each). The CDR3 is made up of 17 amino acids. Trimming took off 0 bases at V and 5 bases at J, with 22 bases between the two ends. CDR1 is SQVTM, CDR2 ANQGSEA, per germline. Here the CDR3 reads CSVEDLSGAVHQETQYF. The CDR3, as DNA: TGCAGCGTTGAAGACCTTTCGGGGGCCGTTCATCAGGAGACCCAGTACTTC.

This clone has a single count. The chain links TRBV5-4 to TRBJ1-1; TRBD1 matches at 7 bases. The germline V gene encodes CDR1 SGHNT and CDR2 YYREEE (reference sequence). V shed 2 bases, J shed 7 bases, and the junction held 11 bases outside the gene matches. The CDR3 has 15 residues. The CDR3 is CASSFQTGTMDEAFF. CDR3 DNA: TGTGCCAGCAGCTTCCAGACAGGGACTATGGATGAAGCTTTCTTT.

This sequence joins TRBV7-9 and TRBJ2-2; no clear D. Per germline, CDR1 SEHNR and CDR2 FQNEAQ (reference sequence). CDR3 length equals 15 residues. Trimming left V 5 bases short and J 0 bases short, with 10 bases between. CDR3 amino acids: CASSPLPANTGELFF. In DNA form, the CDR3 reads TGTGCCAGCAGCCCCCTCCCCGCGAACACCGGGGAGCTGTTTTTT.

This clone is a singleton in its sample. The rearrangement links TRBV4-2 to TRBJ2-1; 8 bases are a match to TRBD2. Germline assignment: CDR1 LGHNA and CDR2 YNFKEQ. There are 16 residues in the CDR3. The ends lost 0 bases at V and 4 bases at J; junction bases unmatched: 5. The CDR3 DNA is TGTGCCAGCAGCCAAGATCCACTAGCGGTGTACAATGAGCAGTTCTTC. The encoded protein is CASSQDPLAVYNEQFF.

The V and J genes are TRBV29-1 and TRBJ2-5; D is perhaps TRBD2 (7 bases). The CDR3 is 15 amino acids. Germline V gene lookup returns CDR1 SQVTM and CDR2 ANQGSEA. V was pared by 7 bases and J by 0 bases, with 18 bases between. DNA of the CDR3: TGCAGCGCGGGGGGCGGGAGTGAGAACCAAGAGACCCAGTACTTC. This sequence encodes CSAGGGSENQETQYF.

The V and J genes are TRBV5-4 and TRBJ2-7; unclear D gene. Germline CDR1 reads SGHNT; CDR2 reads YYREEE (reference sequence). The germline V and J ends were trimmed by 3 bases and 2 bases, with 15 bases remaining between them. CDR3 size: 15 residues. DNA of the CDR3: TGTGCCAGCAGCTCTCCCGGCCAGACTCCCTACGAGCAGTACTTC. It translates to CASSSPGQTPYEQYF.

The chain joins TRBV4-1 to TRBJ2-5, with D possibly being TRBD1 or TRBD2 (6 bases each). Trimming took off 3 bases at V and 5 bases at J, with 16 bases between the two ends. The CDR3 spans 15 residues. Germline V gene sequence: CDR1 MGHRA, CDR2 YSYEKL. The CDR3 nucleotides read TGCGCCAGCAGCCACCGCTCTGGAGGGGGGGAGACCCAGTACTTC. Its translation is CASSHRSGGGETQYF.

The J gene is TRBJ2-7, the V gene TRBV27; D remains ambiguous. The germline gives CDR1 MNHEY, CDR2 SMNVEV (reference sequence). CDR3 size: 14 residues. V was trimmed by 2 bases and J by 0 bases, leaving 8 bases between them. CDR3 nucleotides: TGTGCCAGCAGTTTAGCGGAAAGCTCCTACGAGCAGTACTTC. Protein: CASSLAESSYEQYF.

The rearrangement joins TRBV10-3 to TRBJ2-3; D gene unclear. This CDR3 is built from 16 residues. Between the trimmed V and J ends, which lost 4 bases and 0 bases, there was a span of 14 bases. Germline CDR1 reads ENHRY; CDR2 reads SYGVKD. CDR3 nucleotides: TGTGCCATCAGTGGCTGGGCGTTACCCAGCACAGATACGCAGTATTTT. This gives the protein CAISGWALPSTDTQYF.

This chain uses TRBV27 with TRBJ2-5; 8 nucleotides line up with TRBD2. The CDR3 loop spans 15 amino acids. V gave up 4 bases and J gave up 5 bases; unmatched junction bases: 9. Germline values: CDR1 MNHEY, CDR2 SMNVEV (reference sequence). The CDR3 sequence: CASSSASGGEETQYF. The CDR3 DNA reads as TGTGCCAGCAGTTCCGCGTCGGGGGGGGAGGAGACCCAGTACTTC.